The rows below give T cell receptor beta chains drawn from one sample of a study of cytotoxic CD8 clonotypes in ibrutinib-treated CLL. TCRdb's copy holds only in-frame clones and misses some; the assay was immunoSEQ multiplex PCR. The sample has around 330,000 clones; 67% are singletons. The sequenced sample was PBMCs, obtained after 36 months of ibrutinib treatment. The receptor set was obtained from a human donor with chronic lymphocytic leukemia. The CDR3 runs from the conserved cysteine through the conserved F or W. The order of the fields is CDR3 protein, V gene, J gene.

cdr3_aa: CASSLAAGKMQPQHF
v_call: TRBV5-5
j_call: TRBJ1-5

cdr3_aa: CASSLGGSWTGELFF
v_call: TRBV7-2
j_call: TRBJ2-2

cdr3_aa: CASTIRSGANVLTF
v_call: TRBV28
j_call: TRBJ2-6

cdr3_aa: CASSLVGQGIFAGELFF
v_call: TRBV7-8
j_call: TRBJ2-2

cdr3_aa: CASSQGLAGAIDEQYF
v_call: TRBV7-2
j_call: TRBJ2-7

cdr3_aa: CASSPTGPTNEKLFF
v_call: TRBV11-2
j_call: TRBJ1-4

cdr3_aa: CASRNFPGYNSPLHF
v_call: TRBV5-1
j_call: TRBJ1-6

cdr3_aa: CASSQDFLSWGHEQFF
v_call: TRBV4-1
j_call: TRBJ2-1

cdr3_aa: CASSPRVLSYEQYF
v_call: TRBV14
j_call: TRBJ2-7

cdr3_aa: CASPIQNEAFF
v_call: TRBV2
j_call: TRBJ1-1

cdr3_aa: CASSQEGVGGTGRNTIYF
v_call: TRBV4-1
j_call: TRBJ1-3

cdr3_aa: CASSVEGNPKNIQYF
v_call: TRBV9
j_call: TRBJ2-4

cdr3_aa: CASSVGDTRNIQYF
v_call: TRBV9
j_call: TRBJ2-4

cdr3_aa: CASSFRDRLAGFEQFF
v_call: TRBV5-1
j_call: TRBJ2-1

cdr3_aa: CASSPTETTNEKLFF
v_call: TRBV18
j_call: TRBJ1-4

cdr3_aa: CASSVVGWGNTGELFF
v_call: TRBV9
j_call: TRBJ2-2

cdr3_aa: CASSTRTGRSRNTIYF
v_call: TRBV11-2
j_call: TRBJ1-3

cdr3_aa: CASSWLPPGDEQFF
v_call: TRBV5-6
j_call: TRBJ2-1

cdr3_aa: CASSPRTGRIYPLHF
v_call: TRBV5-6
j_call: TRBJ1-6

cdr3_aa: CASSPDRATNEKLFF
v_call: TRBV4-3
j_call: TRBJ1-4

cdr3_aa: CSVYRQGASFYGYTF
v_call: TRBV29-1
j_call: TRBJ1-2

cdr3_aa: CASSGWTGKLSGANVLTF
v_call: TRBV7-9
j_call: TRBJ2-6

cdr3_aa: CASSYLGQGTAEAFF
v_call: TRBV6-6
j_call: TRBJ1-1

cdr3_aa: CASSLEPGRGNIQYF
v_call: TRBV5-1
j_call: TRBJ2-4

cdr3_aa: CASSFSRGGNGYTF
v_call: TRBV11-2
j_call: TRBJ1-2

cdr3_aa: CASSPPVTSDTDTQYF
v_call: TRBV9
j_call: TRBJ2-3

cdr3_aa: CSVRSWGLETQYF
v_call: TRBV29-1
j_call: TRBJ2-5

cdr3_aa: CASRPRTGPYEQYF
v_call: TRBV6-5
j_call: TRBJ2-7

cdr3_aa: CASTGRGYYGYTF
v_call: TRBV25-1
j_call: TRBJ1-2

cdr3_aa: CATLSSYNEQFF
v_call: TRBV15
j_call: TRBJ2-1

cdr3_aa: CSAAGYGYTF
v_call: TRBV20-1
j_call: TRBJ1-2

cdr3_aa: CASRKTTTGIQPQHF
v_call: TRBV6-1
j_call: TRBJ1-5

cdr3_aa: CASSRGTGSYEQYF
v_call: TRBV5-5
j_call: TRBJ2-7

cdr3_aa: CASRGTSGMRYNEQFF
v_call: TRBV28
j_call: TRBJ2-1

cdr3_aa: CASVGQGAYEQYF
v_call: TRBV6-5
j_call: TRBJ2-7

cdr3_aa: CASSQTSGEFEQYF
v_call: TRBV6-1
j_call: TRBJ2-7

cdr3_aa: CASSQEGAAAQWDTQYF
v_call: TRBV4-3
j_call: TRBJ2-3

cdr3_aa: CASSSPGTSGYNEQFF
v_call: TRBV11-2
j_call: TRBJ2-1

cdr3_aa: CAIRTSTADNEQFF
v_call: TRBV10-3
j_call: TRBJ2-1

cdr3_aa: CASGVPGPGNTIYF
v_call: TRBV6-5
j_call: TRBJ1-3

cdr3_aa: CASSSPRLLPGNTIYF
v_call: TRBV7-9
j_call: TRBJ1-3

cdr3_aa: CASSDLRNQPQHF
v_call: TRBV2
j_call: TRBJ1-5

cdr3_aa: CASSVAGTTGELFF
v_call: TRBV9
j_call: TRBJ2-2

cdr3_aa: CASSFSVRGDIGNTIYF
v_call: TRBV5-1
j_call: TRBJ1-3

cdr3_aa: CASSQRTGNIQYF
v_call: TRBV4-2
j_call: TRBJ2-4

cdr3_aa: CATSRGVRNTIYF
v_call: TRBV15
j_call: TRBJ1-3

cdr3_aa: CASSISTDTQYF
v_call: TRBV19
j_call: TRBJ2-3

cdr3_aa: CASSYRQGPNYGYTF
v_call: TRBV2
j_call: TRBJ1-2

cdr3_aa: CSVEDPGTGLYGYTF
v_call: TRBV29-1
j_call: TRBJ1-2

cdr3_aa: CSVRKDVDTEAFF
v_call: TRBV29-1
j_call: TRBJ1-1

cdr3_aa: CASSLESTADTQYF
v_call: TRBV7-2
j_call: TRBJ2-3

cdr3_aa: CASSDTDGVVGEQYF
v_call: TRBV9
j_call: TRBJ2-7

cdr3_aa: CSVEDVIYEQYF
v_call: TRBV29-1
j_call: TRBJ2-7

cdr3_aa: CASNSFTSTDTQYF
v_call: TRBV6-5
j_call: TRBJ2-3

cdr3_aa: CASSFLTSGSEQYF
v_call: TRBV27
j_call: TRBJ2-7

cdr3_aa: CASSQAAVGSTGELFF
v_call: TRBV5-1
j_call: TRBJ2-2

cdr3_aa: CASRAQGALGNTIYF
v_call: TRBV6-5
j_call: TRBJ1-3

cdr3_aa: CASSEALREKLFF
v_call: TRBV2
j_call: TRBJ1-4